A single sample gave rise to the 26 T cell receptor beta chains below, sequenced in a study of blood T cell repertoires in COVID-19. Produced via immunoSEQ multiplex PCR; TCRdb's table is partial and in-frame only. Here the sample spans approximately 200,000 clones, about 91% being singletons. The sample consisted of peripheral blood. These receptors were collected from a young man with active or convalescent COVID-19.

CDR3 sequence (DNA): TGTGCCAGCACACCTCTTGGGGGAGGGGACACTGAAGCTTTCTTT. This codes for CASTPLGGGDTEAFF. The gene calls are TRBV9 and TRBJ1-1, with D perhaps TRBD1 (5 bases). This CDR3 region has 15 residues. In germline, CDR1 is SGDLS, CDR2 YYNGEE. V was trimmed by 6 bases and J by 3 bases, leaving 18 bases between them.

This chain uses TRBV4-2 with TRBJ2-3, with D maybe TRBD1 (7 bases). Germline V lookup: CDR1 LGHNA, CDR2 YNFKEQ. V dropped 0 bases and J dropped 5 bases, with 15 bases sitting between them. The CDR3 length is 16 residues. The CDR3 DNA reads as TGTGCCAGCAGCCAAGATATATGGCGGGACAGAGATACGCAGTATTTT. It specifies CASSQDIWRDRDTQYF.

V gene TRBV27 combines with J gene TRBJ1-5; 8 bases line up with TRBD1. The CDR3 has 14 residues. CDR1 and CDR2 (germline): MNHEY, SMNVEV (reference sequence). The junction had 9 bases not matched to a gene; V was cut back by 8 bases and J by 6 bases. CDR3: CASRPSGGGQPQHF. For the CDR3, the DNA is TGTGCCAGCCGCCCTTCAGGGGGCGGTCAGCCCCAGCATTTT.

The rearrangement links TRBV5-1 to TRBJ1-6; no reliable D call. This CDR3 has 17 residues. The V gene lost 0 bases and the J gene lost 7 bases, with 17 bases spanning the gap. Germline CDR1 is SGHRS and CDR2 is YFSETQ. The CDR3 is CASSLDSLMRGNSPLHF. CDR3 nucleotides: TGCGCCAGCAGCTTGGACAGTCTGATGCGAGGGAATTCACCCCTCCACTTT.

The CDR3 is CASSLDQLSADTGELFF. In DNA, the CDR3 is TGTGCCAGCAGTTTAGATCAACTATCCGCTGACACCGGGGAGCTGTTTTTT. The chain combines TRBV27 with TRBJ2-2; D remains ambiguous. CDR3 size: 17 residues. Germline loops: CDR1 MNHEY, CDR2 SMNVEV (reference sequence). Trimming pared 2 bases from V and 3 bases from J, leaving 16 bases between.

The gene calls are TRBV21-1 and TRBJ2-2; the table's D gene call, TRBD1, was not cross checked with the DNA. TRBV21-1 is given as a pseudogene. This CDR3 spans 18 amino acids. CDR3 coding DNA: TGTGCCAGCGGGGGTAAAGGACAGGGGCTTGGGCACACCGGGGAGCTGTTTTTT. It yields the protein CASGGKGQGLGHTGELFF.

This clone has just a few counts. The chain employs TRBV28 and TRBJ1-5; D is possibly TRBD1 (6 bases). The CDR3 consists of 15 residues. The V end lost 4 bases, the J end lost 8 bases, and 18 bases lay between the germline ends. CDR1 is MDHEN, CDR2 SYDVKM, per germline. The CDR3 coding sequence is TGTGCCAGCAGTTGGGTACAGGGAGTAAGAGAGCCCCAGCATTTT. Translated, it gives CASSWVQGVREPQHF. The whole variable domain, remainder taken from reference TRBV28 and TRBJ1-5, is DVKVTQSSRYLVKRTGEKVFLECVQDMDHENMFWYRQDPGLGLRLIYFSYDVKMKEKGDIPEGYSVSREKKERFSLILESASTNQTSMYLCASSWVQGVREPQHFGDGTRLSIL.

This clone was seen only once. The rearrangement joins TRBV10-1 to TRBJ1-6, with D perhaps TRBD1 (5 bases). CDR3 size: 14 residues. Germline-derived CDR1 and CDR2 are WNHNN and SYGVQD (reference sequence). V dropped 4 bases and J dropped 7 bases, with 11 bases sitting between them. Written as DNA, the CDR3 is TGCGCCAGCAGTGCTGGGACTGCGAATTCACCCCTCCACTTT. Protein product: CASSAGTANSPLHF.

CDR3 bases: TGTGCCAGTAGGACAGCCAAAGCTAATGAAAAACTGTTTTTT. As protein: CASRTAKANEKLFF. The chain carries TRBV19 and TRBJ1-4; perhaps TRBD1 as D (5 bases). CDR1 is LNHDA, CDR2 SQIVND, per germline (reference sequence). This CDR3 is 14 amino acids long. Trimming stripped 6 bases from V and 3 bases from J, with 11 bases between.

The chain couples TRBV5-1 to TRBJ1-5; D is undetermined. The CDR3 has 16 residues. V was trimmed by 1 base and J by 6 bases, leaving 17 bases between them. Germline CDR1 SGHRS, CDR2 YFSETQ. The CDR3 DNA is TGCGCCAGCAGCTTGATCTTGAGGGTGAAGGTTCAGCCCCAGCATTTT. As protein: CASSLILRVKVQPQHF.

This clone showed up just once. This chain uses TRBV12-5 with TRBJ2-3; TRBD2 aligns across 10 bases. The CDR3 runs 15 residues. V lost 5 bases, J lost 1 base, and 3 bases stayed unmatched. Germline V gives CDR1 LGHNT, CDR2 FRNRAP. CDR3 coding DNA: TGTGCTAGTGGTCCGGGGACTAGCGGCACAGATACGCAGTATTTT. It yields the protein CASGPGTSGTDTQYF.

The count of this clone is one. The chain employs TRBV19 and TRBJ2-1; 10 nucleotides line up with TRBD2. J was trimmed by 7 bases and V by 9 bases; bases with no gene match: 9. This CDR3 has 14 residues. Germline loops: CDR1 LNHDA, CDR2 SQIVND (reference sequence). The CDR3 sequence: CASRPGLATNEQFF. The CDR3 coding sequence is TGTGCCAGCCGGCCGGGACTAGCGACGAATGAGCAGTTCTTC.

The V gene is TRBV30, the J gene TRBJ2-4; 9 bases agree with TRBD1. This CDR3 is built from 19 residues. The V segment lost 2 bases and the J segment 2 bases; nucleotides outside the gene matches: 16. Germline CDR1 and CDR2: GTSNPN and SVGIG (reference sequence). CDR3 residues: CAWSPTRTGADVTKNIQYF. The CDR3 coding sequence is TGTGCCTGGAGTCCCACCCGGACAGGGGCGGATGTAACCAAAAACATTCAGTACTTC. The complete variable domain, with remaining parts taken from reference TRBV30 and TRBJ2-4, reads SQTIHQWPATLVQPVGSPLSLECTVEGTSNPNLYWYRQAAGRGLQLLFYSVGIGQISSEVPQNLSASRPQDRQFILSSKKLLLSDSGFYLCAWSPTRTGADVTKNIQYFGAGTRLSVL.

The chain links TRBV7-2 to TRBJ1-3, with D perhaps TRBD1 (5 bases). CDR1 SGHTA and CDR2 FQGNSA come from the germline V gene. The germline V and J ends were trimmed by 5 bases and 3 bases, with 11 bases remaining between them. The CDR3 is 14 residues long. The CDR3 sequence is CASSGQGGGNTIYF. CDR3 DNA sequence: TGTGCCAGCAGCGGCCAGGGCGGTGGAAACACCATATATTTT.

The chain is built from TRBV10-3 and TRBJ1-5; D is unclear. The CDR3 consists of 11 residues. The ends were cut back, 6 bases at V and 9 bases at J, with 9 bases in the middle. Germline V CDR1 and CDR2: ENHRY, SYGVKD. CDR3 protein: CAISPTTPQHF. As DNA, the CDR3 is TGTGCCATCAGCCCCACAACGCCCCAGCATTTT.

The chain uses TRBV15 and TRBJ2-1; 10 positions agree with TRBD1. The junction had 6 bases not matched to a gene; V was cut back by 1 base and J by 6 bases. There are 16 residues in the CDR3. Looked up from germline, CDR1 is LNHNV and CDR2 is YYDKDF (reference sequence). The CDR3 spells CATSRGSRTGGNEQFF. The CDR3 DNA reads as TGTGCCACCAGCAGAGGGTCTCGGACAGGGGGCAATGAGCAGTTCTTC.

The gene calls are TRBV5-1 and TRBJ2-5; TRBD2 matches 8 bases. CDR3 length: 15 residues. Germline CDR1 is SGHRS and CDR2 is YFSETQ. V lost 3 bases and J lost 3; bases outside the gene matches: 7. CDR3: CASSWVTGGEETQYF. CDR3 DNA sequence: TGCGCCAGCAGCTGGGTGACGGGAGGGGAAGAGACCCAGTACTTC.

The chain uses TRBV4-1 and TRBJ1-5; 7 bases are a match to TRBD1. V was clipped by 4 bases and J by 5 bases; unmatched bases: 5. This CDR3 comprises 14 residues. Germline CDR1 reads MGHRA; CDR2 reads YSYEKL. The CDR3 loop is CASSPTGPDQPQHF. DNA of the CDR3: TGCGCCAGCAGCCCGACAGGGCCTGATCAGCCCCAGCATTTT.

The chain has TRBV5-6 and TRBJ2-7; TRBD2 matches 10 bases. The CDR3 totals 17 residues. Germline lookup yields CDR1 SGHDT and CDR2 YYEEEE. The junction had 9 bases not matched to a gene; V was cut back by 1 base and J by 2 bases. The CDR3 sequence: CASSLRGTSGKTYEQYF. The CDR3 DNA sequence: TGTGCCAGCAGCTTGAGAGGTACTAGCGGGAAGACCTACGAGCAGTACTTC.

This clone was recorded once. The chain uses TRBV7-6 and TRBJ2-1, with 8 bases aligning to TRBD1. Germline CDR1 is SGHVS and CDR2 is FNYEAQ. The CDR3 consists of 16 residues. The J segment lost 6 bases and the V segment lost 1 base, leaving 8 bases of the junction unmatched. The CDR3 region is CASSLVTGEVSNEQFF. In nucleotides, the CDR3 is TGTGCCAGCAGCTTAGTGACAGGGGAGGTTTCCAATGAGCAGTTCTTC.

Written as DNA, the CDR3 is TGTGCCAGCAGTTACGCGGGCTTAGATCAGCCCCAGCATTTT. This codes for CASSYAGLDQPQHF. The chain couples TRBV6-5 to TRBJ1-5, with unresolved D. This CDR3 is built from 14 residues. Germline loops: CDR1 MNHEY, CDR2 SVGAGI. The V gene lost 2 bases and the J gene lost 5 bases, with 10 bases spanning the gap.

The rearrangement uses TRBV18 and TRBJ2-5, with 9 bases that match TRBD1. The ends lost 1 base at V and 5 bases at J; junction bases unmatched: 5. Germline V gene sequence: CDR1 KGHSH, CDR2 LQKENI. This CDR3 comprises 15 residues. The CDR3 nucleotides are TGTGCCAGCTCACCACTACAGGGGGCGCGGGAGACCCAGTACTTC. This translates into CASSPLQGARETQYF.

The chain joins TRBV14 to TRBJ2-1; D may be TRBD1 (6 bases). V lost 4 bases and J 7 bases, leaving 11 bases between the germline ends. The CDR3 is 13 residues long. From germline, CDR1 is SGHDN and CDR2 FVKESK. CDR3 in DNA: TGTGCCAGCAGCCCACAGGGAGAGAATGAGCAGTTCTTC. Translated: CASSPQGENEQFF. Complete variable domain (other parts from reference TRBV14 and TRBJ2-1): EAGVTQFPSHSVIEKGQTVTLRCDPISGHDNLYWYRRVMGKEIKFLLHFVKESKQDESGMPNNRFLAERTGGTYSTLKVQPAELEDSGVYFCASSPQGENEQFFGPGTRLTVL.

The chain links TRBV3-1 (or the pseudogene TRBV3-2) to TRBJ2-2, with 12 nucleotides matching TRBD2. The germline gives CDR1 LGHDT, CDR2 YNNKEL (reference sequence). The CDR3 length is 16 residues. The V segment lost 3 bases and the J segment 8 bases; nucleotides outside the gene matches: 7. CDR3 coding DNA: TGTGCCAGCAGCCACTATCCTAGCGGGAGGGAGGGGGAGCTGTTTTTT. Amino acid sequence: CASSHYPSGREGELFF.

A remark on this clone: Other nucleotide sequences from this sample produce the same CDR3. The V call is TRBV19, the J call TRBJ1-1; the D is unclear. Looked up from germline, CDR1 is LNHDA and CDR2 is SQIVND (reference sequence). Deletions cut 4 bases from V and 5 bases from J, with 17 bases between. The CDR3 length is 15 residues. The CDR3 loop reads CASSTSPGGRTEAFF. The DNA for the CDR3 is TGTGCCAGTAGTACCTCTCCTGGAGGGCGTACTGAAGCTTTCTTT.

V and J are TRBV28 and TRBJ2-5; TRBD2 matches 12 bases. The V segment lost 3 bases and the J segment 5 bases; nucleotides outside the gene matches: 7. The CDR3 is 16 residues long. In germline, CDR1 is MDHEN, CDR2 SYDVKM. CDR3 nucleotides: TGTGCCAGCAGTTTCCTGACTAGCGGGAGCTGGGAGACCCAGTACTTC. Its translation is CASSFLTSGSWETQYF.